This entry concerns a single T cell receptor (beta chain). V lost 8 bases, J lost 8 bases, and 5 bases stayed unmatched. The CDR3 contains 14 residues. Germline V CDR1 and CDR2: MDHEN, SYDVKM. This record comes from a study of CD8 T cells in Susac syndrome. RNA amounts of 0.5 to 1 ug underwent reverse transcription with random hexamers. Using its own MiXCR run on the immunoSEQ multiplex PCR reads, TCRdb lists one record per CDR3 protein. The sample shows about 250,000 distinct CDR3 sequences, just under 95% of them seen only once. The sequenced sample was CD4+ T cells from PBMCs. The source of this sequence is a human donor with multiple sclerosis. This chain joins TRBV28 and TRBJ2-1; 14 bases map to TRBD2. CDR3 in DNA: TGTGCCAGCCTGGGGACTAGCGGGAGCTATGAGCAGTTCTTC. It yields the protein CASLGTSGSYEQFF. The entire variable domain, with the rest obtained from reference TRBV28 and TRBJ2-1, is as follows: DVKVTQSSRYLVKRTGEKVFLECVQDMDHENMFWYRQDPGLGLRLIYFSYDVKMKEKGDIPEGYSVSREKKERFSLILESASTNQTSMYLCASLGTSGSYEQFFGPGTRLTVL.